These 16 T cell receptor beta chains were sequenced from one sample in a study of monozygotic twins with inflammatory bowel disease. TCRdb reanalyzed the 5' RACE reads, giving one entry per CDR3 protein sequence and no DNA. This sample contains approximately 400,000 distinct CDR3 sequences. Sequenced: blood. These receptors originate from a human donor with ulcerative colitis or Crohn's disease, or a healthy co-twin of an affected twin (not recorded which).

The chain couples TRBV5-1 to TRBJ2-7; TCRdb's assignment of TRBD2 cannot be checked, as there is no DNA. The germline CDR1 and CDR2 sequences are SGHRS and YFSETQ. The CDR3 length is 14 residues. This chain's CDR3 is CASSSGTIGGEQYF.

The V call is TRBV12-3 or TRBV12-4, the J call TRBJ1-6. The CDR3 extends over 13 amino acids. The CDR3 spells CASSFSGNSPLHF.

The chain has TRBV5-6 and TRBJ2-7. This CDR3 region has 13 residues. Per germline, CDR1 SGHDT and CDR2 YYEEEE. CDR3 amino acids: CASDVAGWGEQYF. The full variable domain, in which reference TRBV5-6 and TRBJ2-7 provide the parts outside the CDR3, is DAGVTQSPTHLIKTRGQQVTLRCSPKSGHDTVSWYQQALGQGPQFIFQYYEEEERQRGNFPDRFSGHQFPNYSSELNVNALLLGDSALYLCASDVAGWGEQYFGPGTRLTVT.

This chain connects TRBV6-1 to TRBJ1-5; TCRdb's assignment of TRBD1 cannot be checked, as there is no DNA. The CDR3 has 15 amino acids. Germline CDR1 reads MNHNS; CDR2 reads SASEGT. CDR3 sequence: CASRQTGARNQPQHF.

The gene calls are TRBV12-3 or TRBV12-4 and TRBJ2-1; TCRdb outputs TRBD1, but without DNA this stays unchecked. The CDR3 totals 13 residues. This chain's CDR3 is CASSWTGYNEQFF.

The rearrangement joins TRBV15 to TRBJ2-6; TCRdb's D call, TRBD1, is unchecked because there is no DNA. CDR3 length: 17 amino acids. Germline V gene lookup returns CDR1 LNHNV and CDR2 YYDKDF (reference sequence). CDR3: CATPPTGRNSGANVLTF.

The chain is built from TRBV24-1 and TRBJ2-1; the D gene TCRdb calls, TRBD1, cannot be checked with no DNA. From germline, CDR1 is KGHDR and CDR2 SFDVKD. The CDR3 sequence is 16 residues long. The CDR3 reads CATSDAGQEFYNEQFF.

The chain is built from TRBV29-1 and TRBJ2-5; TCRdb calls TRBD1, which cannot be checked without DNA. CDR1 is SQVTM and CDR2 is ANQGSEA in the germline V gene. This CDR3 contains 15 residues. CDR3 protein: CSVEARDTFQETQYF.

The chain employs TRBV27 and TRBJ2-7; TCRdb's assignment of TRBD2 cannot be checked, as there is no DNA. Germline values: CDR1 MNHEY, CDR2 SMNVEV (reference sequence). This CDR3 has 15 amino acids. CDR3 sequence reads: CASSRWAFSPYEQYF.

This rearrangement joins TRBV7-2 to TRBJ2-4. The CDR3 runs to 14 residues. CDR1 SGHTA and CDR2 FQGNSA come from the germline V gene. The CDR3 is CASSLGVSKNIQYF.

The chain carries TRBV7-2 and TRBJ1-3; TCRdb returns TRBD1, unconfirmable since there is no DNA. This CDR3 region has 15 residues. CDR1 is SGHTA, CDR2 FQGNSA, per germline. This CDR3 reads CASSSLTGAGNTICF.

This chain joins TRBV30 and TRBJ2-7. This CDR3 is 15 amino acids long. The germline V gene has CDR1 GTSNPN and CDR2 SVGIG (reference sequence). The CDR3 sequence is CAWSEIGSSSYEQYF.

The J gene is TRBJ1-1, the V gene TRBV20-1; TCRdb lists TRBD1, though no DNA is available to test this call. This CDR3 comprises 14 residues. From germline, CDR1 is DFQATT and CDR2 SNEGSKA (reference sequence). The CDR3 is CSARLQGLNTEAFF.

V usage is TRBV6-1 and J usage is TRBJ1-2; TCRdb returns TRBD1, unconfirmable since there is no DNA. CDR1 and CDR2 from the germline V gene are MNHNS and SASEGT. This CDR3 comprises 18 residues. The CDR3 spells CASSAVGTGLDLNYGYTF.

The V call is TRBV7-2, the J call TRBJ2-7; TCRdb picks TRBD1, but there is no DNA to check that call. From germline, CDR1 is SGHTA and CDR2 FQGNSA. The CDR3 totals 14 residues. The chain's CDR3 is CASSAPQGIHEQYF.

This chain joins TRBV6-5 and TRBJ2-3; the TCRdb call, TRBD2, lacks DNA for checking. Germline CDR1 and CDR2: MNHEY and SVGAGI. The CDR3 is made up of 16 amino acids. The CDR3 sequence: CASSSRLAGGTDTQYF.